What follows are 32 T cell receptor beta chains derived from one specimen sequenced in a study of immune evolution from preneoplasia to lung adenocarcinoma. Data came from immunoSEQ multiplex PCR; TCRdb stores just in-frame clones and leaves some out. There are just over 4,000 clones in the sample; roughly four fifths occur only once, and about 16% lies in the top ten. Sequenced: FFPE adjacent normal lung tissue. The receptors shown here come from a donor aged 70 or older with lung adenocarcinoma.

This chain joins TRBV7-8 and TRBJ2-7; 8 bases agree with TRBD1. J lost 6 bases, V lost 5 bases, and 15 bases had no gene match. The germline CDR1 and CDR2 sequences are SGHVS and FQNEAQ. CDR3 length: 16 amino acids. The CDR3 region has the DNA TGTGCCAGCAGCCACGGACAGGGCATTGCCCCCGGCGAGCAGTACTTC. It translates to CASSHGQGIAPGEQYF.

The chain employs TRBV20-1 and TRBJ2-1; D is undetermined. This CDR3 has 11 amino acids. V was shortened by 0 bases and J by 8 bases, with 5 bases between the two germline ends. Germline CDR1 and CDR2: DFQATT and SNEGSKA (reference sequence). The CDR3, as DNA: TGCAGTGCTAGAGATGATCATGAGCAGTTCTTC. Translated: CSARDDHEQFF.

In this sample, this clone turned up a few times. The chain employs TRBV4-2 and TRBJ2-1; unclear D gene. V was pared by 4 bases and J by 9 bases, with 19 bases between. Germline V CDR1 and CDR2: LGHNA, YNFKEQ. This CDR3 is 15 amino acids long. CDR3 loop: CASSPVDPLKGEQFF. Written as DNA, the CDR3 is TGTGCCAGCAGCCCGGTCGACCCTCTTAAGGGTGAGCAGTTCTTC.

The chain joins TRBV6-1 to TRBJ2-5, with 9 bases matching TRBD1. The CDR3 covers 14 residues. Looked up from germline, CDR1 is MNHNS and CDR2 is SASEGT. The V segment lost 3 bases and the J segment 5 bases; nucleotides outside the gene matches: 4. The CDR3 loop reads CASSDSTGGETQYF. In DNA form, the CDR3 reads TGTGCCAGCAGTGACTCGACAGGGGGGGAGACCCAGTACTTC.

The rearrangement uses TRBV6-1 and TRBJ2-5; D might be TRBD2 (5 bases). Deletions cut 8 bases from V and 5 bases from J, with 18 bases between. Per germline, CDR1 MNHNS and CDR2 SASEGT. This CDR3 is 14 amino acids long. The DNA of the CDR3 is TGTGCCAGCTCAGCGATGGGGAGAACGGAGACCCAGTACTTC. This translates into CASSAMGRTETQYF.

V and J are TRBV4-2 and TRBJ2-7, with D possibly being TRBD2 (5 bases). The V and J ends lost 0 bases and 3 bases respectively, with 15 bases between them. This CDR3 is built from 16 residues. The germline V gene has CDR1 LGHNA and CDR2 YNFKEQ. CDR3 bases: TGTGCCAGCAGCCAAGATAGGCCGGACCGGGGCTACGAGCAGTACTTC. Amino acids: CASSQDRPDRGYEQYF.

This chain uses TRBV4-2 with TRBJ2-2; TRBD2 aligns across 10 bases. With V trimmed by 2 bases and J by 5 bases, 2 bases remained unmatched. CDR3 size: 15 residues. Germline loops: CDR1 LGHNA, CDR2 YNFKEQ. The CDR3 coding sequence is TGTGCCAGCAGCCAACTAGCGGGAGAGACCGGGGAGCTGTTTTTT. Translating it yields CASSQLAGETGELFF.

The rearrangement links TRBV11-3 to TRBJ2-7; 10 bases are a match to TRBD2. The CDR3 contains 19 residues. Germline-derived CDR1 and CDR2 are SGHNT and YENEEA. V was clipped by 5 bases and J by 0 bases; unmatched bases: 16. CDR3 sequence (DNA): TGTGCCAGCAGCCCTGGCGGACTAGCGGTAAGGGTACTCTCCTACGAGCAGTACTTC. Residues: CASSPGGLAVRVLSYEQYF.

Written as DNA, the CDR3 is TGTGCCAGCAGCCTGGGGACACAGAACACCGGGGAGCTGTTTTTT. Encoded protein: CASSLGTQNTGELFF. The chain uses TRBV5-6 and TRBJ2-2, with D perhaps matching TRBD1 (6 bases). Germline V gene sequence: CDR1 SGHDT, CDR2 YYEEEE. V lost 4 bases and J 1 base, leaving 11 bases between the germline ends. This CDR3 region has 15 residues. The complete variable domain, with remaining parts taken from reference TRBV5-6 and TRBJ2-2, reads DAGVTQSPTHLIKTRGQQVTLRCSPKSGHDTVSWYQQALGQGPQFIFQYYEEEERQRGNFPDRFSGHQFPNYSSELNVNALLLGDSALYLCASSLGTQNTGELFFGEGSRLTVL.

The chain combines TRBV28 with TRBJ2-2; 9 bases are a match to TRBD1. With V trimmed by 5 bases and J by 0 bases, 16 bases remained unmatched. The germline V gene has CDR1 MDHEN and CDR2 SYDVKM. The CDR3 runs to 20 residues. The CDR3 DNA follows: TGTGCCAGCAGTACCCACCGCCCGACAGGGGGGGAAACGAACACCGGGGAGCTGTTTTTT. Its translation: CASSTHRPTGGETNTGELFF.

The V call is TRBV18, the J call TRBJ1-5, with D tentatively TRBD1 (5 bases). The CDR3 totals 16 residues. V lost 6 bases and J lost 7, with 22 bases in between. From germline, CDR1 is KGHSH and CDR2 LQKENI. DNA for the CDR3: TGTGCCAGCTCCCCCGACGGTATGGGGGGAGAACAGCCCCAGCATTTT. Translating it yields CASSPDGMGGEQPQHF.

This clone has a single count. The CDR3 nucleotides read TGTGCCAGCAGTGACGTAGCGGGAACAACCGGGGAGCTGTTTTTT. The encoded protein is CASSDVAGTTGELFF. The chain employs TRBV6-4 and TRBJ2-2; TRBD2 matches 8 bases. CDR3 length: 15 amino acids. Germline trimming cut 2 bases from V and 5 bases from J; bases unmatched to any gene: 4. Germline assignment: CDR1 MRHNA and CDR2 SNTAGT.

The chain employs TRBV5-1 and TRBJ2-5; TRBD2 agrees at 7 bases. V shed 3 bases and J 0 bases; nucleotides not matched to a gene: 5. The CDR3 covers 15 residues. Germline V gene lookup returns CDR1 SGHRS and CDR2 YFSETQ. The CDR3 region has the DNA TGCGCCAGCAGCTGGGGGGGTGGAGACCAAGAGACCCAGTACTTC. Protein product: CASSWGGGDQETQYF.

This clone was seen a handful of times. The chain couples TRBV12-5 to TRBJ2-1; no reliable D call. The length of the CDR3 is 11 residues. Trimming took off 6 bases at V and 9 bases at J, with 9 bases between the two ends. CDR1 LGHNT and CDR2 FRNRAP come from the germline V gene. CDR3 sequence reads: CASGTQGEQFF. The CDR3 region has the DNA TGTGCTAGTGGAACCCAAGGTGAGCAGTTCTTC.

J is TRBJ1-1 and V is TRBV7-9, with unresolved D. V was trimmed by 5 bases and J by 0 bases, leaving 13 bases between them. CDR1 is SEHNR, CDR2 FQNEAQ, per germline (reference sequence). This CDR3 is built from 15 residues. CDR3 protein: CASSRGGLMNTEAFF. CDR3 bases: TGTGCCAGCAGCCGGGGTGGGCTGATGAACACTGAAGCTTTCTTT.

The rearrangement joins TRBV23-1 to TRBJ2-3; tentatively, D is TRBD2 (6 bases). TRBV23-1 is an ORF, and what it does is uncertain. The CDR3 is 17 amino acids. The V end was cut by 2 bases, the J end by 3 bases, with 18 bases between. The CDR3 DNA reads TGCGCCAGCAGTCAAAAGAGGAGGGAGTCGGGGACAGATACGCAGTATTTT. This sequence encodes CASSQKRRESGTDTQYF.

The chain is built from TRBV29-1 and TRBJ2-7; D might be TRBD2 (5 bases). The CDR3 totals 12 residues. CDR1 is SQVTM and CDR2 is ANQGSEA in the germline V gene. Trimming pared 4 bases from V and 6 bases from J, leaving 13 bases between. The CDR3 bases are TGCAGCGTTGCTGGTCGCGGGCTCGAGCAGTACTTC. Translation gives CSVAGRGLEQYF.

The rearrangement links TRBV6-5 to TRBJ2-5; D call uncertain. This CDR3 is built from 11 residues. Germline V lookup: CDR1 MNHEY, CDR2 SVGAGI. The ends were cut back, 11 bases at V and 4 bases at J, with 11 bases in the middle. The chain's CDR3 is CASQALETQYF. The CDR3 DNA is TGTGCCTCCCAGGCGTTAGAGACCCAGTACTTC.

The gene calls are TRBV18 and TRBJ1-2; 7 bases align to TRBD1. Per the germline V gene, CDR1 is KGHSH and CDR2 is LQKENI. The length of the CDR3 is 13 residues. With V trimmed by 2 bases and J by 6 bases, 3 bases remained unmatched. CDR3 loop: CASSPTQGNGYTF. The DNA for the CDR3 is TGTGCCAGCTCACCAACACAGGGGAATGGCTACACCTTC.

This clone was seen a single time. This chain joins TRBV6-1 and TRBJ2-2, with 7 bases lining up with TRBD2. Trimming at V came to 6 bases and at J to 4 bases, leaving 5 bases not matched to a gene. The CDR3 extends over 14 amino acids. Germline V gives CDR1 MNHNS, CDR2 SASEGT. CDR3 coding DNA: TGTGCCAGCAGCGCACTAGCGTCCACCGGGGAGCTGTTTTTT. The encoded protein is CASSALASTGELFF.

The rearrangement links TRBV15 to TRBJ2-3; TRBD2 agrees at 11 bases. Unmatched junction bases numbered 8, after V lost 0 bases and J lost 6 bases. In germline, CDR1 is LNHNV, CDR2 YYDKDF (reference sequence). The CDR3 loop spans 17 amino acids. CDR3 protein: CATSRDFWTSGLDTQYF. DNA of the CDR3: TGTGCCACCAGCAGAGATTTTTGGACTAGCGGGTTGGATACGCAGTATTTT. Variable domain in full (rest from reference TRBV15 and TRBJ2-3): DAMVIQNPRYQVTQFGKPVTLSCSQTLNHNVMYWYQQKSSQAPKLLFHYYDKDFNNEADTPDNFQSRRPNTSFCFLDIRSPGLGDTAMYLCATSRDFWTSGLDTQYFGPGTRLTVL.

The chain couples TRBV28 to TRBJ1-2; TRBD1 matches 9 bases. V lost 4 bases and J lost 6; bases outside the gene matches: 12. The CDR3 consists of 16 residues. Germline V CDR1 and CDR2: MDHEN, SYDVKM. The CDR3 loop is CASSSFPLTGGDGYTF. DNA of the CDR3: TGTGCCAGCAGTTCTTTCCCTTTGACAGGGGGGGATGGCTACACCTTC.

The chain carries TRBV10-2 and TRBJ2-3; a possible D gene is TRBD2 (6 bases). The germline V gene has CDR1 WSHSY and CDR2 SAAADI. The ends were cut back, 6 bases at V and 8 bases at J, with 15 bases in the middle. CDR3 size: 13 residues. CDR3 residues: CASRTGLAGTQYF. The CDR3 bases are TGCGCCAGCAGAACGGGACTCGCCGGTACGCAGTATTTT.

V gene TRBV5-1 combines with J gene TRBJ1-2; D not certain. V shed 0 bases and J shed 8 bases, with 8 bases lying between them. Germline CDR1 and CDR2: SGHRS and YFSETQ. CDR3 length equals 12 residues. CDR3 nucleotides: TGCGCCAGCAGCTTGGATGGCAAAGGCTACACCTTC. This translates into CASSLDGKGYTF.

The chain is built from TRBV7-8 and TRBJ2-6; 8 bases line up with TRBD1. Losses at the gene ends were 1 base for V and 9 bases for J; bases not matched to a gene: 11. The CDR3 length is 17 residues. Germline values: CDR1 SGHVS, CDR2 FQNEAQ. CDR3 sequence reads: CASSLVPPGQGDNVLTF. The CDR3 DNA is TGTGCCAGCAGCTTAGTTCCCCCAGGACAGGGTGACAACGTCCTGACTTTC.

This CDR3 is CASSDGGGNQPQHF. CDR3 coding DNA: TGTGCCAGCAGTGATGGAGGGGGCAATCAGCCCCAGCATTTT. The chain combines TRBV6-1 with TRBJ1-5; D possibly corresponds to TRBD1 (5 bases). V was trimmed by 3 bases and J by 2 bases, leaving 8 bases between them. CDR3 length: 14 amino acids. Per germline, CDR1 MNHNS and CDR2 SASEGT.

The chain carries TRBV28 and TRBJ2-1; D unclear. CDR3 length: 14 residues. With 7 bases removed from V and 2 bases from J, the gap between germline ends came to 12 bases. Per germline, CDR1 MDHEN and CDR2 SYDVKM. The CDR3 DNA is TGTGCCAGCACCCAAACGCATGCCTACAATGAGCAGTTCTTC. Translating it yields CASTQTHAYNEQFF.

There are a few counts of this clone. The rearrangement joins TRBV5-6 to TRBJ2-3; D call uncertain. The germline gives CDR1 SGHDT, CDR2 YYEEEE. The CDR3 spans 15 residues. V was pared by 2 bases and J by 0 bases, with 10 bases between. CDR3 nucleotide sequence: TGTGCCAGCAGCTTTGGGCCCCGAAGCACAGATACGCAGTATTTT. Translation: CASSFGPRSTDTQYF.

This clone showed up just a few times. The chain recombines TRBV6-5 with TRBJ1-2; maybe TRBD1 (6 bases). Germline V lookup: CDR1 MNHEY, CDR2 SVGAGI. Trimming cost V 6 bases and J 8 bases, with 16 bases left between them. The CDR3 length is 13 residues. CDR3 sequence (DNA): TGTGCCAGCAGGTTACAGGGAGAAGAGGGCTACACCTTC. Residues: CASRLQGEEGYTF.

This chain joins TRBV27 and TRBJ2-3; D is undetermined. CDR1 MNHEY and CDR2 SMNVEV come from the germline V gene (reference sequence). The CDR3 runs to 12 residues. Trimming removed 4 bases at V and 1 base at J, with 3 bases between. CDR3 DNA: TGTGCCAGCAGTTACGGCACAGATACGCAGTATTTT. Amino acids: CASSYGTDTQYF.

This clone has just one count. The chain employs TRBV28 and TRBJ2-7; perhaps TRBD2 as D (5 bases). This CDR3 comprises 15 residues. Trimming removed 3 bases at V and 2 bases at J, with 14 bases between. Germline CDR1 reads MDHEN; CDR2 reads SYDVKM. The DNA for the CDR3 is TGTGCCAGCAGTTTTATGAGGGAGAGGGCCTACGAGCAGTACTTC. The encoded protein is CASSFMRERAYEQYF.

The chain has TRBV5-1 and TRBJ1-1, with D unresolved. Germline-derived CDR1 and CDR2 are SGHRS and YFSETQ. With 5 bases removed from V and 7 bases from J, the gap between germline ends came to 12 bases. This CDR3 has 12 residues. The CDR3 sequence: CASRSGLGEAFF. The CDR3, as DNA: TGCGCCAGCAGGTCCGGGCTGGGTGAAGCTTTCTTT.